This entry lists 27 T cell receptor beta chains sequenced from one sample in a study of cytomegalovirus exposure and HLA in healthy donors. Amplification used 60 Vbeta primers and 13 Jbeta primers. Assay: immunoSEQ multiplex PCR; the TCRdb copy retains only in-frame clones and omits some. The sample lists roughly 130,000 clones; 75% to 85% were seen once. Sequenced: PBMCs. Receptor source: a man between 18 and 35 years old in good health and CMV-seronegative.

The gene calls are TRBV6-5 and TRBJ2-1; 7 bases align to TRBD2. J gave up 8 bases and V 5 bases, and 9 bases lay outside the gene matches. This CDR3 has 14 residues. In germline, CDR1 is MNHEY, CDR2 SVGAGI. For the CDR3, the DNA is TGTGCCAGCAGTGTCTGGGGGGGTGTGTATGAGCAGTTCTTC. Translated: CASSVWGGVYEQFF.

The rearrangement joins TRBV5-1 to TRBJ2-1; TRBD2 agrees at 9 bases. CDR1 is SGHRS, CDR2 YFSETQ, per germline. The CDR3 runs 13 residues. Germline trimming cut 4 bases from V and 7 bases from J; bases unmatched to any gene: 3. CDR3 DNA: TGCGCCAGCAGCAAGAGCGGGAGGAATGAGCAGTTCTTC. As protein: CASSKSGRNEQFF.

This clone was counted a few times. The chain uses TRBV6-5 and TRBJ2-3; D not resolved. Germline CDR1 reads MNHEY; CDR2 reads SVGAGI. The CDR3 sequence is 12 residues long. V was cut by 6 bases and J by 5 bases, with 9 bases left in between. The CDR3 coding sequence is TGTGCCAGCAGAACGACTGTAGATACGCAGTATTTT. Amino acid sequence: CASRTTVDTQYF.

The J gene is TRBJ2-3, the V gene TRBV29-1; 7 nucleotides line up with TRBD2. Germline assignment: CDR1 SQVTM and CDR2 ANQGSEA. V shed 7 bases and J 8 bases; nucleotides not matched to a gene: 15. CDR3 size: 14 residues. The CDR3, as DNA: TGCAGCGCCGTGGGAGGGGCTAGCTTCGGTACGCAGTATTTT. Its protein product is CSAVGGASFGTQYF.

V usage is TRBV29-1 and J usage is TRBJ2-4; tentative D call: TRBD1 (6 bases). The CDR3 is 13 residues long. V lost 5 bases to trimming and J lost 7 bases, with 15 bases between them. Germline lookup yields CDR1 SQVTM and CDR2 ANQGSEA. CDR3 residues: CSVSTGTFNIQYF. For the CDR3, the DNA is TGCAGCGTTAGTACGGGGACATTCAACATTCAGTACTTC.

This chain connects TRBV7-8 to TRBJ1-4, with TRBD1 identical over 8 bases. Germline V gives CDR1 SGHVS, CDR2 FQNEAQ. Losses at the gene ends were 3 bases for V and 8 bases for J; bases not matched to a gene: 5. The CDR3 length is 14 residues. CDR3 sequence (DNA): TGTGCCAGCAGCTTGATCACAGGGGGGGAAAAACTGTTTTTT. Its translation is CASSLITGGEKLFF.

This clone has a handful of counts. This chain uses TRBV19 with TRBJ1-6; no definite D call. Germline assignment: CDR1 LNHDA and CDR2 SQIVND (reference sequence). V was pared by 2 bases and J by 9 bases, with 11 bases between. This CDR3 region has 14 residues. CDR3 sequence: CASSISARSSPLHF. The CDR3, as DNA: TGTGCCAGTAGTATAAGCGCTCGGAGTTCACCCCTCCACTTT.

This chain joins TRBV4-3 and TRBJ1-2; D uncertain. Deletions cut 1 base from V and 6 bases from J, with 15 bases between. Per the germline V gene, CDR1 is LGHNA and CDR2 is YSLEER. CDR3 length equals 15 residues. DNA for the CDR3: TGCGCCAGCAGCCAAGTGACACCTCAACTGAATGGCTACACCTTC. Encoded protein: CASSQVTPQLNGYTF.

The J gene is TRBJ2-5, the V gene TRBV18; TRBD1 is a possible D gene (6 bases). V shed 4 bases and J shed 5 bases, with 11 bases lying between them. Germline V CDR1 and CDR2: KGHSH, LQKENI. The CDR3 has 13 residues. As DNA, the CDR3 is TGTGCCAGCTCACTCGGACAGAAGGAGACCCAGTACTTC. This translates into CASSLGQKETQYF.

This clone occurred a few times. The chain uses TRBV4-3 and TRBJ1-5; no clear D. The CDR3 runs 15 residues. Germline assignment: CDR1 LGHNA and CDR2 YSLEER. The germline V and J ends were trimmed by 1 base and 3 bases, with 10 bases remaining between them. The CDR3 DNA reads as TGCGCCAGCAGCCAAGTATTCGGGGACAATCAGCCCCAGCATTTT. This translates into CASSQVFGDNQPQHF.

The chain carries TRBV6-5 and TRBJ2-7; 11 bases are a match to TRBD1. Per the germline V gene, CDR1 is MNHEY and CDR2 is SVGAGI. The junction had 7 bases not matched to a gene; V was cut back by 5 bases and J by 7 bases. The CDR3 has 14 amino acids. CDR3 DNA sequence: TGTGCCAGCAGTGCTGGGACAGGGGGAGGAGAGCAGTACGTC. Translated: CASSAGTGGGEQYV.

This clone was observed a few times. The chain carries TRBV6-5 and TRBJ2-1; no definite D call. There are 13 residues in the CDR3. Trimming left V 8 bases short and J 6 bases short, with 14 bases between. CDR1 and CDR2 (germline): MNHEY, SVGAGI. CDR3 bases: TGTGCCAGCGCCTCCGGAGTCGGCAATGAGCAGTTCTTC. It translates to CASASGVGNEQFF.

This sequence joins TRBV7-9 and TRBJ1-2; 10 nucleotides agree with TRBD1. Trimming took 1 base from V and 5 from J; bases not matched to a gene: 7. The V gene's germline CDR1 is SEHNR and CDR2 FQNEAQ (reference sequence). This CDR3 region has 16 residues. CDR3 sequence (DNA): TGTGCCAGCAGCTTAGTTGGGACAGGGGTTTTGTATGGCTACACCTTC. This sequence encodes CASSLVGTGVLYGYTF.

The chain joins TRBV15 to TRBJ2-3; 7 bases agree with TRBD2. This CDR3 spans 15 amino acids. From germline, CDR1 is LNHNV and CDR2 YYDKDF (reference sequence). The V gene end was trimmed by 7 bases and the J gene end by 5 bases; junction bases not matched to a gene: 12. CDR3 nucleotides: TGTGCCACCACCTGGGGGAGGGAGGGAGGAGATACGCAGTATTTT. Encoded protein: CATTWGREGGDTQYF.

This chain joins TRBV7-3 and TRBJ2-5; 8 nucleotides agree with TRBD1. CDR1 and CDR2 (germline): SGHTA, FQGTGA. This CDR3 comprises 16 residues. The junction had 8 bases not matched to a gene; V was cut back by 1 base and J by 4 bases. The CDR3 DNA sequence: TGTGCCAGCAGCTTAAGATCCCAGGGGGCTTTAGAGACCCAGTACTTC. This translates into CASSLRSQGALETQYF.

The chain employs TRBV30 and TRBJ1-1; the match to TRBD1 covers 8 bases. In germline, CDR1 is GTSNPN, CDR2 SVGIG (reference sequence). Unmatched junction bases numbered 6, after V lost 3 bases and J lost 6 bases. The CDR3 is made up of 13 amino acids. DNA of the CDR3: TGTGCCTGGAGGACGGACAGGGTTGCTGAAGCTTTCTTT. Translated: CAWRTDRVAEAFF.

The rearrangement links TRBV27 to TRBJ1-6; 8 nucleotides agree with TRBD1. The CDR3 sequence is 15 residues long. Germline CDR1 reads MNHEY; CDR2 reads SMNVEV (reference sequence). V was pared by 2 bases and J by 5 bases, with 2 bases of the junction left unmatched. The CDR3 nucleotides read TGTGCCAGCAGTTTAGACAGGGGAAATAATTCACCCCTCCACTTT. Translated: CASSLDRGNNSPLHF.

The chain couples TRBV27 to TRBJ1-4, with 7 bases that match TRBD1. Germline CDR1 reads MNHEY; CDR2 reads SMNVEV (reference sequence). CDR3 length: 14 amino acids. The ends lost 5 bases at V and 11 bases at J; junction bases unmatched: 11. The CDR3 protein is CASSPQTGTEKLFF. CDR3 coding DNA: TGTGCCAGCAGTCCCCAAACCGGGACAGAGAAACTGTTTTTT.

The chain uses TRBV10-3 and TRBJ2-7; 8 bases line up with TRBD1. The CDR3 length is 13 residues. Germline CDR1 and CDR2: ENHRY and SYGVKD. With V trimmed by 6 bases and J by 6 bases, 7 bases remained unmatched. The CDR3 sequence is CAIRERTGSEQYF. CDR3 DNA sequence: TGTGCCATCAGAGAGCGGACAGGGTCCGAGCAGTACTTC.

The chain couples TRBV15 to TRBJ1-1; D is undetermined. V was shortened by 1 base and J by 8 bases, with 11 bases between the two germline ends. Germline-derived CDR1 and CDR2 are LNHNV and YYDKDF (reference sequence). The CDR3 contains 13 residues. CDR3 DNA: TGTGCCACCAGCAGAGGCCTCACGGTGGAAGCTTTCTTT. Its translation is CATSRGLTVEAFF.

Comments on this clone: This likely came from a read error, as a far larger clone is one base away. V and J are TRBV4-2 and TRBJ2-3, with D possibly TRBD2 on 6 matching bases. The CDR3 covers 16 residues. Germline CDR1 LGHNA, CDR2 YNFKEQ. Between the trimmed V and J ends, which lost 0 bases and 5 bases, there was a span of 15 bases. In nucleotides, the CDR3 is TGTGCCAGCAGCCAAGAGGAGGGGTACCCCATAGATACGCAGTATTTT. It encodes CASSQEEGYPIDTQYF.

This clone turned up a few times. The rearrangement uses TRBV2 and TRBJ1-3, with D hard to call. CDR3 length: 13 amino acids. Trimming took 8 bases from V and 0 from J, leaving 8 bases between them. Germline lookup yields CDR1 SNHLY and CDR2 FYNNEI. Written as DNA, the CDR3 is TGTGCCAGCTCCCGGAGCTCTGGAAACACCATATATTTT. Its protein product is CASSRSSGNTIYF.

V gene TRBV28 combines with J gene TRBJ2-5; weak D call: TRBD2 (8 bases). The CDR3 sequence is 15 residues long. Germline-derived CDR1 and CDR2 are MDHEN and SYDVKM. Trimming cost V 8 bases and J 2 bases, with 18 bases left between them. The CDR3 here is CASSGGAGGQETQYF. The CDR3 DNA sequence: TGTGCCAGCTCCGGGGGGGCAGGGGGTCAAGAGACCCAGTACTTC. The entire variable domain, with the rest obtained from reference TRBV28 and TRBJ2-5, is as follows: DVKVTQSSRYLVKRTGEKVFLECVQDMDHENMFWYRQDPGLGLRLIYFSYDVKMKEKGDIPEGYSVSREKKERFSLILESASTNQTSMYLCASSGGAGGQETQYFGPGTRLLVL.

The J gene is TRBJ1-1, the V gene TRBV19, with 8 bases aligning to TRBD1. V lost 3 bases to trimming and J lost 5 bases; unmatched junction nucleotides: 11. Germline assignment: CDR1 LNHDA and CDR2 SQIVND (reference sequence). This CDR3 region has 16 residues. Here the CDR3 DNA reads TGTGCCAGTAGTATCGGTACCAGGGGGCAGGGTACTGAAGCTTTCTTT. This encodes CASSIGTRGQGTEAFF.

The chain carries TRBV11-1 and TRBJ2-7; D possibly corresponds to TRBD2 (5 bases). V dropped 4 bases and J dropped 3 bases, with 16 bases sitting between them. The germline V gene has CDR1 SGHAT and CDR2 FQDESV (reference sequence). This CDR3 comprises 15 residues. The chain's CDR3 is CASSSLGGRLYEQYF. The CDR3 nucleotides read TGTGCCAGCAGCTCTCTCGGAGGCAGGCTCTACGAGCAGTACTTC.

This chain links TRBV27 with TRBJ2-2, with D possibly TRBD1 on 5 matching bases. The germline V gene has CDR1 MNHEY and CDR2 SMNVEV (reference sequence). The CDR3 runs 16 residues. Trimming stripped 3 bases from V and 2 bases from J, with 13 bases between. DNA of the CDR3: TGTGCCAGCAGTTTGGGGCACCCATCCAACACCGGGGAGCTGTTTTTT. Translating gives CASSLGHPSNTGELFF.

The chain links TRBV27 to TRBJ2-3, with 12 bases matching TRBD2. In germline, CDR1 is MNHEY, CDR2 SMNVEV (reference sequence). V gave up 6 bases and J gave up 0 bases; unmatched junction bases: 10. This CDR3 has 18 amino acids. The CDR3 bases are TGTGCCAGCAGCCCTTTGACTAGCGGGAGCCCCAGCACAGATACGCAGTATTTT. The encoded protein is CASSPLTSGSPSTDTQYF.